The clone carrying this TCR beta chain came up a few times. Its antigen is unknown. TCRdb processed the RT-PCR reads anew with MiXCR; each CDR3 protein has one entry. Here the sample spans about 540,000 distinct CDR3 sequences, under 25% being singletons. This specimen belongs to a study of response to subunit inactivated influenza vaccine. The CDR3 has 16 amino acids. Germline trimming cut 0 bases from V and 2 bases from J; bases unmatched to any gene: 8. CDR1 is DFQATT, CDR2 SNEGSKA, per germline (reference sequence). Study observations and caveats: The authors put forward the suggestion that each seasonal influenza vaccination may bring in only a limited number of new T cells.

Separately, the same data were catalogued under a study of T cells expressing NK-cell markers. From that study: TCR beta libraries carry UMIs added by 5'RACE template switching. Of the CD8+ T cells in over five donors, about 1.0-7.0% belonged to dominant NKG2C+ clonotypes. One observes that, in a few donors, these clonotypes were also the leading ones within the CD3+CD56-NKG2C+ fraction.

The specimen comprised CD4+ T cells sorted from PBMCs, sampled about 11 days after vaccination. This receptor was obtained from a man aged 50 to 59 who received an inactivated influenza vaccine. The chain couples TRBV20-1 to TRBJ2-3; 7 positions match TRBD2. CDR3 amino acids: CSARDPRTSDTDTQYF. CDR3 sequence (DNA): TGCAGTGCTAGAGATCCTCGAACTAGCGACACAGATACGCAGTATTTT.